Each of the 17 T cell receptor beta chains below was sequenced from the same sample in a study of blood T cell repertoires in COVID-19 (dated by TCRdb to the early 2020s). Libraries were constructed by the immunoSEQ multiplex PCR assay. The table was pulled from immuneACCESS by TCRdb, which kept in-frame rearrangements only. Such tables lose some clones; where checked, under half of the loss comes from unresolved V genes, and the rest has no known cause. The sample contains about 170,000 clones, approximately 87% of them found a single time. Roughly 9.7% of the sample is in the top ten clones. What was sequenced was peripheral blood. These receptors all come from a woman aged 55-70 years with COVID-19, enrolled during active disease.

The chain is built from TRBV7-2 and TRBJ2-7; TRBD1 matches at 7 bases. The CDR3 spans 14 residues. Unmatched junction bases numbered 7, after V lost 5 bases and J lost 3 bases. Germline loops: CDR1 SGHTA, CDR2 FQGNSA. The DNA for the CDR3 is TGTGCCAGCAGCCCTGGATCAGGGGGCTACGAGCAGTACTTC. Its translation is CASSPGSGGYEQYF.

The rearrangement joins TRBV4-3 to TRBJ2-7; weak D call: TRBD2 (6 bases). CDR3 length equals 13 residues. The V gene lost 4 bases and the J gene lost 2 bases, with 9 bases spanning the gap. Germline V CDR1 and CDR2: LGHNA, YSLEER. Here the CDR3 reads CASSREEAYEQYF. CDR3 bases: TGCGCCAGCAGCCGGGAGGAGGCCTACGAGCAGTACTTC.

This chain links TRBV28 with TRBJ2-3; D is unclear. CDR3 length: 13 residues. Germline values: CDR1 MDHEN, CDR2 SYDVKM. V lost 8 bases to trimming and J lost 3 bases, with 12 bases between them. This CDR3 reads CASLLFGTDTQYF. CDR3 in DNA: TGTGCCAGCCTACTGTTCGGGACAGATACGCAGTATTTT.

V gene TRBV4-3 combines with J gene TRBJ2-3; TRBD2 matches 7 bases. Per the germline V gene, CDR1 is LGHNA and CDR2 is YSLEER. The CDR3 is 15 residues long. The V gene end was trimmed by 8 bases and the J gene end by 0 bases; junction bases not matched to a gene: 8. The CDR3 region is CASATRAGSTDTQYF. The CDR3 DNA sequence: TGCGCCAGCGCAACTCGAGCGGGGAGCACAGATACGCAGTATTTT.

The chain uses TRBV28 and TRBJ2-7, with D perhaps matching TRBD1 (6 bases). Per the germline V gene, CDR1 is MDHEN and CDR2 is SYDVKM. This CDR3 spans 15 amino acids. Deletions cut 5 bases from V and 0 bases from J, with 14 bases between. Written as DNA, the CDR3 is TGTGCCAGCAGTCCCGGGACATTTCGCTCCTACGAGCAGTACTTC. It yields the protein CASSPGTFRSYEQYF.

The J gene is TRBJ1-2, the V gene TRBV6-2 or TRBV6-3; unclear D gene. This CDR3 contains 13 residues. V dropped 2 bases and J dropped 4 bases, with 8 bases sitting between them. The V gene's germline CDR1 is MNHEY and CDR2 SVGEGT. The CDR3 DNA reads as TGTGCCAGCAGTTACGGAGATGGCTATGGCTACACCTTC. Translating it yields CASSYGDGYGYTF.

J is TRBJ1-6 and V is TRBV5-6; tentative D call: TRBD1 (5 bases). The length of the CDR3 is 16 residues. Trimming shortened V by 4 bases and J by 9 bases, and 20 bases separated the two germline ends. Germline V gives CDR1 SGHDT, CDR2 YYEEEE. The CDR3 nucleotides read TGTGCCAGCAGCCTAACGGTTGGTCAGGGCGGTTCACCCCTCCACTTT. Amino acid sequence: CASSLTVGQGGSPLHF. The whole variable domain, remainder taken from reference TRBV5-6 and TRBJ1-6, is DAGVTQSPTHLIKTRGQQVTLRCSPKSGHDTVSWYQQALGQGPQFIFQYYEEEERQRGNFPDRFSGHQFPNYSSELNVNALLLGDSALYLCASSLTVGQGGSPLHFGNGTRLTVT.

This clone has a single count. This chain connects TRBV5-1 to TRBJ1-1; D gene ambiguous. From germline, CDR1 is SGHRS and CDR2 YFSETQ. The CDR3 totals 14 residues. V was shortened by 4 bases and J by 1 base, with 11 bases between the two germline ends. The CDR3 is CASSRAQTNTEAFF. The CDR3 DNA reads TGCGCCAGCAGCCGAGCACAGACGAACACTGAAGCTTTCTTT.

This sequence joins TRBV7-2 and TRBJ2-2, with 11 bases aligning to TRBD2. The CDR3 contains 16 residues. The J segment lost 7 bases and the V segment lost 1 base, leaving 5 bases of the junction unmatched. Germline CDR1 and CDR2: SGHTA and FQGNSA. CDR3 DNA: TGTGCCAGCAGCTTAGGACTAGCGGGAAGGATCGGGGAGCTGTTTTTT. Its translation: CASSLGLAGRIGELFF.

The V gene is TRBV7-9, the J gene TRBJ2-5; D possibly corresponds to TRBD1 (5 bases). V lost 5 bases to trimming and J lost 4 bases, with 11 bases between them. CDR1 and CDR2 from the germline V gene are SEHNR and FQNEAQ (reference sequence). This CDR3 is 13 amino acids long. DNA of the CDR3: TGTGCCAGCAGCCTCCAGGGCGCAGAGACCCAGTACTTC. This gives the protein CASSLQGAETQYF.

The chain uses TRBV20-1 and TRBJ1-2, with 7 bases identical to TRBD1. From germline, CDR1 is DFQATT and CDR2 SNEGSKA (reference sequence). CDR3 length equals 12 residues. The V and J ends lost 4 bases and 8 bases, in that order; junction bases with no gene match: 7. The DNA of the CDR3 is TGCAGTGCTATTGAAGGGGGCGGAGGCTACACCTTC. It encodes CSAIEGGGGYTF.

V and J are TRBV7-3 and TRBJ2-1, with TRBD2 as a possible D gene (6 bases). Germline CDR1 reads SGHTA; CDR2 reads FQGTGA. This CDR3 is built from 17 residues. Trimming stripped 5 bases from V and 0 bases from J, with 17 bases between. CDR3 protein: CASSILAPPGSYNEQFF. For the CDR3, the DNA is TGTGCCAGCAGCATACTAGCACCACCAGGCTCCTACAATGAGCAGTTCTTC.

The CDR3 loop is CASSNNPPGRNTIYF. The CDR3 coding sequence is TGTGCCAGCAGCAACAACCCCCCGGGAAGAAACACCATATATTTT. The V gene is TRBV6-2 or TRBV6-3, the J gene TRBJ1-3; no definite D call. Germline-derived CDR1 and CDR2 are MNHEY and SVGEGT. The CDR3 runs to 15 residues. Between the trimmed V and J ends, which lost 6 bases and 5 bases, there was a span of 17 bases.

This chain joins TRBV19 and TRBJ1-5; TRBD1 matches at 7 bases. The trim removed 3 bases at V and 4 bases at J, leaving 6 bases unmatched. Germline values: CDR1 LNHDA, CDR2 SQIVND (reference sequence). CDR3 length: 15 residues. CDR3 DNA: TGTGCCAGTAGTATCGTGGACAGGCTGAATCAGCCCCAGCATTTT. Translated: CASSIVDRLNQPQHF.

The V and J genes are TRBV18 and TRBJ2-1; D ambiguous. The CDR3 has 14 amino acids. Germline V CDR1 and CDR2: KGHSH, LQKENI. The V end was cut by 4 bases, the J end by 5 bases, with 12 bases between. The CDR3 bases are TGTGCCAGCTCACATACAGACACTCACAATGAGCAGTTCTTC. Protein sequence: CASSHTDTHNEQFF.

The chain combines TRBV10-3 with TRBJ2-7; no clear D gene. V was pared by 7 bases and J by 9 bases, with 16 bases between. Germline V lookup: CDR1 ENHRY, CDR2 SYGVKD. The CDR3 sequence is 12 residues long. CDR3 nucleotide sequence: TGTGCCATCATTTATACCCTACGAGGGCAGTACTTC. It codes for CAIIYTLRGQYF.

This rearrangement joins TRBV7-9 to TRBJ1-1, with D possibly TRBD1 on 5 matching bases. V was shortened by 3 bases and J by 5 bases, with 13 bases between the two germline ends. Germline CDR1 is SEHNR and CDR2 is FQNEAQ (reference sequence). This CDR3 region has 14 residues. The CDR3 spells CASSFGGAGTEAFF. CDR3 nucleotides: TGTGCCAGCAGCTTCGGGGGAGCGGGGACTGAAGCTTTCTTT.